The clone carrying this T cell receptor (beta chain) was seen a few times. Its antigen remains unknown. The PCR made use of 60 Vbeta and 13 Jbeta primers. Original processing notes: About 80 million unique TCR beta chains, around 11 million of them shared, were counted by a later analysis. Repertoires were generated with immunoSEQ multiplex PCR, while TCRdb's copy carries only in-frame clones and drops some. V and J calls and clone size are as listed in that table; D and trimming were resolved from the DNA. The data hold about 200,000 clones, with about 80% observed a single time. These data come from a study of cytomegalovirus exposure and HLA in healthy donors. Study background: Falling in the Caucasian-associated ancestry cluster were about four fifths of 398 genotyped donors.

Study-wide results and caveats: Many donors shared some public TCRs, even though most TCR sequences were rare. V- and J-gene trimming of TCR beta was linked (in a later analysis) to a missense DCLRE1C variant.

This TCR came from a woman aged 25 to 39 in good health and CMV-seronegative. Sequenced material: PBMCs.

This CDR3 is CASSFWASTDTQYF. CDR3 sequence (DNA): TGTGCCAGCAGCTTTTGGGCGAGCACAGATACGCAGTATTTT. This chain joins TRBV11-2 and TRBJ2-3, with no clear D. The CDR3 has 14 amino acids. The V gene's germline CDR1 is SGHAT and CDR2 FQNNGV. V gave up 3 bases and J gave up 0 bases, with 7 bases separating them.